The 18 T cell receptor beta chains presented below share a single source sample, sequenced in a study of beta chain features in type 1 diabetes (dated by TCRdb to about 2018). Preparation of the library involved the immunoSEQ multiplex PCR assay. The entire isolated RNA was reverse transcribed using the High Capacity cDNA Reverse Transcription Kit, and thus expressed TCRB transcripts were sequenced. What TCRdb holds here is the immuneACCESS table cut down to in-frame rearrangements. Part of the clones is not present; checked against another copy, under half of the missing clones reflect an unresolved V gene, and the others are unexplained. The sample table holds nearly 350,000 clones, of which 7.5% to 9% were seen once. The ten most abundant clones make up less than 0.45% of the sample. The material sequenced was central memory CD4+ T cells from blood. These receptors were collected from a woman aged 18-35 years in good health.

In the case of this clone: Since a much larger clone is just one base distant, this may be a read error. The V call is TRBV7-2, the J call TRBJ2-3; D gene uncertain. The CDR3 loop spans 12 amino acids. CDR1 and CDR2 (germline): SGHTA, FQGNSA. The germline V and J ends were trimmed by 3 bases and 6 bases, with 7 bases remaining between them. The CDR3 DNA reads as TGTGCCAGCAGCTTCTCGCGGGATACGCAGTATTTT. This sequence encodes CASSFSRDTQYF.

Comment on this clone: In the same sample, other DNA sequences code for this CDR3. V usage is TRBV5-1 and J usage is TRBJ2-5; D unclear. CDR1 is SGHRS and CDR2 is YFSETQ in the germline V gene. V was clipped by 0 bases and J by 2 bases, with 8 bases between them. CDR3 size: 14 residues. The CDR3 region has the DNA TGCGCCAGCAGCTTGGGCGCGAAGCAAGAGACCCAGTACTTC. This sequence encodes CASSLGAKQETQYF.

The V call is TRBV7-9, the J call TRBJ2-3; the D gene is possibly TRBD1 (5 bases). The CDR3 length is 14 residues. The germline gives CDR1 SEHNR, CDR2 FQNEAQ (reference sequence). Trimming removed 4 bases at V and 6 bases at J, with 14 bases between. The CDR3 here is CASSYTGSRDTQYF. Here the CDR3 DNA reads TGTGCCAGCAGCTATACAGGCTCCCGGGATACGCAGTATTTT.

The chain is built from TRBV18 and TRBJ2-1, with 12 nucleotides matching TRBD2. The CDR3 sequence is 16 residues long. The germline V gene has CDR1 KGHSH and CDR2 LQKENI. V dropped 4 bases and J dropped 9; count of bases not matched to a gene: 10. In DNA form, the CDR3 reads TGTGCCAGCTCACTGACTAGCGGGAGCTCCCTTGCTGAGCAGTTCTTC. Encoded protein: CASSLTSGSSLAEQFF.

The chain is built from TRBV11-2 and TRBJ2-7; D is unclear. Trimming left V 2 bases short and J 4 bases short, with 12 bases between. From germline, CDR1 is SGHAT and CDR2 FQNNGV. CDR3 length: 14 amino acids. CDR3 region: CASSLSDWAYEQYF. CDR3 DNA: TGTGCCAGCAGCTTAAGTGATTGGGCTTACGAGCAGTACTTC.

The V and J genes are TRBV28 and TRBJ1-5; 11 nucleotides line up with TRBD1. In germline, CDR1 is MDHEN, CDR2 SYDVKM. This CDR3 is 14 amino acids long. After removal of 7 bases from V and 9 bases from J, the junction contained 8 bases not matched to a gene. In DNA form, the CDR3 reads TGTGCCAGCATTCCCGGGACAGGGGGACCGCCCCAGCATTTT. Amino acid sequence: CASIPGTGGPPQHF.

This clone was seen a handful of times. The J gene is TRBJ1-1, the V gene TRBV7-9, with 9 bases aligning to TRBD1. The CDR3 length is 15 residues. V trimming: 4 bases; J trimming: 4 bases; junction bases outside the gene matches: 7. The germline CDR1 and CDR2 sequences are SEHNR and FQNEAQ (reference sequence). The CDR3 loop reads CASSSLTGGSTEAFF. The CDR3 bases are TGTGCCAGCAGCTCTTTGACAGGGGGGAGCACTGAAGCTTTCTTT.

A few counts support this clone. The chain employs TRBV7-3 and TRBJ2-7; 8 bases are shared with TRBD2. V dropped 5 bases and J dropped 0; count of bases not matched to a gene: 3. This CDR3 is built from 14 residues. Germline assignment: CDR1 SGHTA and CDR2 FQGTGA. DNA of the CDR3: TGTGCCAGCAGCCCGACTAGCGACTCCTACGAGCAGTACTTC. This translates into CASSPTSDSYEQYF.

The chain combines TRBV4-2 with TRBJ2-1; D unclear. The CDR3 is 12 amino acids. Looked up from germline, CDR1 is LGHNA and CDR2 is YNFKEQ. Trimming took 2 bases from V and 6 from J, leaving 5 bases between them. The CDR3 sequence: CASSQRPNEQFF. CDR3 sequence (DNA): TGTGCCAGCAGCCAAAGACCCAATGAGCAGTTCTTC.

This clone was seen just once. This chain connects TRBV11-3 to TRBJ2-1, with 9 bases identical to TRBD2. CDR3 length: 15 residues. The germline gives CDR1 SGHNT, CDR2 YENEEA. Trimming removed 4 bases from V and 3 bases from J; junction bases left unmatched: 4. The CDR3 region has the DNA TGTGCCAGCAGCTCTAGCGGGAAGTACTACAATGAGCAGTTCTTC. Translating it yields CASSSSGKYYNEQFF.

The V gene is TRBV11-2, the J gene TRBJ2-1, with 7 bases lining up with TRBD2. The J segment lost 4 bases and the V segment lost 1 base, leaving 10 bases of the junction unmatched. This CDR3 comprises 17 residues. Germline V CDR1 and CDR2: SGHAT, FQNNGV. This CDR3 is CASSLVSGTLLYNEQFF. CDR3 nucleotides: TGTGCCAGCAGCTTAGTCAGCGGGACCCTCTTATACAATGAGCAGTTCTTC.

The chain links TRBV4-3 to TRBJ2-5, with 13 positions matching TRBD2. Trimming removed 1 base from V and 5 bases from J; junction bases left unmatched: 4. This CDR3 spans 16 amino acids. Germline-derived CDR1 and CDR2 are LGHNA and YSLEER. DNA of the CDR3: TGCGCCAGCAGCCAAGGGGGACTAGCGGGAACGGAGACCCAGTACTTC. Translating gives CASSQGGLAGTETQYF.

The CDR3 region has the DNA TGTGCCAGCAGTGAAAACTGGGGAGGCGAGACCCAGTACTTC. Protein: CASSENWGGETQYF. The chain joins TRBV6-5 to TRBJ2-5, with D perhaps matching TRBD2 (6 bases). The V gene lost 5 bases and the J gene lost 5 bases, with 15 bases spanning the gap. The CDR3 is made up of 14 amino acids. Germline V gene data show CDR1 as MNHEY and CDR2 as SVGAGI.

The table lists this clone with many counts. The V call is TRBV10-3, the J call TRBJ2-1; D is ambiguous. There are 11 residues in the CDR3. Germline CDR1 and CDR2: ENHRY and SYGVKD. V lost 6 bases to trimming and J lost 7 bases, with 7 bases between them. CDR3 sequence: CAISWQNEQFF. For the CDR3, the DNA is TGTGCCATCAGCTGGCAAAATGAGCAGTTCTTC.

Many counts were recorded for this clone. The rearrangement uses TRBV2 and TRBJ2-1; 8 nucleotides align to TRBD2. The ends lost 6 bases at V and 4 bases at J; junction bases unmatched: 11. This CDR3 is built from 16 residues. CDR1 is SNHLY, CDR2 FYNNEI, per germline. CDR3 loop: CASSSPDSGGYNEQFF. As DNA, the CDR3 is TGTGCCAGCAGCAGCCCCGACAGCGGGGGATACAATGAGCAGTTCTTC. Combining the CDR3 with reference TRBV2 and TRBJ2-1 gives the whole variable domain EPEVTQTPSHQVTQMGQEVILRCVPISNHLYFYWYRQILGQKVEFLVSFYNNEISEKSEIFDDQFSVERPDGSNFTLKIRSTKLEDSAMYFCASSSPDSGGYNEQFFGPGTRLTVL.

The V and J genes are TRBV5-1 and TRBJ2-5; 7 bases agree with TRBD2. CDR3 size: 13 residues. Trimming removed 0 bases from V and 4 bases from J; junction bases left unmatched: 0. Looked up from germline, CDR1 is SGHRS and CDR2 is YFSETQ. The CDR3 nucleotides read TGCGCCAGCAGCTTGGGACTAGCAGAGACCCAGTACTTC. Residues: CASSLGLAETQYF.

This clone was detected a few times. This chain joins TRBV6-1 and TRBJ2-7; possibly TRBD1 for D (6 bases). This CDR3 comprises 14 residues. Germline assignment: CDR1 MNHNS and CDR2 SASEGT. V shed 5 bases and J shed 6 bases, with 17 bases lying between them. CDR3 in amino acids: CASSLPTDSSEQYF. CDR3 bases: TGTGCCAGCAGTTTGCCAACGGACAGCAGCGAGCAGTACTTC.

This clone has more than one count but fewer than ten. The CDR3 DNA reads as TGCAGCGCGGGACAGGGGATTAACGAGCAGTACTTC. Translated, it gives CSAGQGINEQYF. The chain combines TRBV29-1 with TRBJ2-7; 10 nucleotides line up with TRBD1. J gave up 5 bases and V 7 bases, and 5 bases lay outside the gene matches. CDR3 length equals 12 residues. Germline CDR1 reads SQVTM; CDR2 reads ANQGSEA.